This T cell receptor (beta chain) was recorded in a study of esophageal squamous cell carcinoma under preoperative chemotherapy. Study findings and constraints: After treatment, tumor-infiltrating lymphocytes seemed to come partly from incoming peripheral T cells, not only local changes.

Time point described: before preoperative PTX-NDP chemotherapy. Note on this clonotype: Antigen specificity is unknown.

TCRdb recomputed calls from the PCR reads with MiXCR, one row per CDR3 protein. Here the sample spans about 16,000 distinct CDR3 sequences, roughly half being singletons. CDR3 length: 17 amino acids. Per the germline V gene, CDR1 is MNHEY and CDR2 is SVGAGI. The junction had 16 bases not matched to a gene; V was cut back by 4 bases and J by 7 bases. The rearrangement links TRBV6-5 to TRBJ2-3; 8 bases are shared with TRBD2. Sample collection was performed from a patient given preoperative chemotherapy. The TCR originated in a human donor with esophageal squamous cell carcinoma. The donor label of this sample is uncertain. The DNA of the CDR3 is TGTGCCAGCAGTTGCACCTCGGGGGGGGGAGCCGGTAATACGCAGTATTTT. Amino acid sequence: CASSCTSGGGAGNTQYF.